Presented here are 17 T cell receptor beta chains from one specimen sequenced in a study of blood T cell repertoires in COVID-19. The protocol was immunoSEQ multiplex PCR, while the TCRdb copy is restricted to in-frame clones and leaves out a portion. The sample comprises 45,000 to 55,000 clones, 82% of which are singletons, and around 10% rests with the top ten. The material sequenced was peripheral blood. The source is a man older than 75 with COVID-19, enrolled during active disease.

V is TRBV7-9 and J is TRBJ1-5, with 7 nucleotides matching TRBD1. The V segment lost 1 base and the J segment 3 bases; nucleotides outside the gene matches: 6. This CDR3 comprises 16 residues. Germline CDR1 reads SEHNR; CDR2 reads FQNEAQ (reference sequence). For the CDR3, the DNA is TGTGCCAGCAGCTTAGGTTCAGGGGGAACCAATCAGCCCCAGCATTTT. Its translation: CASSLGSGGTNQPQHF.

The count of this clone is one. This chain uses TRBV7-6 with TRBJ1-1; unclear D gene. CDR3 length: 15 residues. The V and J ends lost 0 bases and 4 bases respectively, with 12 bases between them. Looked up from germline, CDR1 is SGHVS and CDR2 is FNYEAQ. The CDR3 DNA reads TGTGCCAGCAGCTTAGCGGGGATAGCGGGCACTGAAGCTTTCTTT. It encodes CASSLAGIAGTEAFF.

CDR3 sequence: CASTIAGLAGGSYNEQFF. In nucleotides, the CDR3 is TGTGCCAGCACCATTGCGGGGCTAGCGGGAGGCTCCTACAATGAGCAGTTCTTC. The chain employs TRBV5-4 and TRBJ2-1, with 11 bases that match TRBD2. V lost 6 bases and J lost 0; bases outside the gene matches: 11. The CDR3 is 18 residues long. CDR1 and CDR2 (germline): SGHNT, YYREEE (reference sequence).

This rearrangement joins TRBV5-1 to TRBJ1-1; D is uncertain. CDR1 is SGHRS, CDR2 YFSETQ, per germline. The CDR3 sequence is 13 residues long. Trimming left V 4 bases short and J 6 bases short, with 13 bases between. CDR3 region: CASSPGGLAEAFF. As DNA, the CDR3 is TGCGCCAGCAGCCCCGGCGGGCTAGCTGAAGCTTTCTTT.

This chain links TRBV7-6 with TRBJ1-1; no definite D call. Germline-derived CDR1 and CDR2 are SGHVS and FNYEAQ. Trimming took off 5 bases at V and 4 bases at J, with 20 bases between the two ends. This CDR3 region has 16 residues. The CDR3 is CASSRSTGREVTEAFF. The CDR3 DNA reads TGTGCCAGCAGCCGATCGACCGGGAGGGAGGTCACTGAAGCTTTCTTT.

V and J are TRBV20-1 and TRBJ2-5; D is uncertain. Trimming left V 3 bases short and J 1 base short, with 9 bases between. CDR1 DFQATT and CDR2 SNEGSKA come from the germline V gene (reference sequence). This CDR3 spans 13 amino acids. CDR3 in DNA: TGCAGTGCTAGTCTGAACAGCCAAGAGACCCAGTACTTC. This codes for CSASLNSQETQYF.

The sample holds one count of this clone. The V call is TRBV7-9, the J call TRBJ1-4; 9 positions agree with TRBD1. The CDR3 is 16 residues long. V gave up 5 bases and J gave up 7 bases; unmatched junction bases: 11. Germline-derived CDR1 and CDR2 are SEHNR and FQNEAQ (reference sequence). CDR3 protein: CASSETTGGAGEKLFF. CDR3 nucleotide sequence: TGTGCCAGCAGCGAAACAACAGGGGGCGCAGGTGAAAAACTGTTTTTT.

The rearrangement links TRBV5-4 to TRBJ2-5, with unresolved D. Per the germline V gene, CDR1 is SGHNT and CDR2 is YYREEE (reference sequence). The CDR3 consists of 15 residues. V lost 0 bases, J lost 1 base, and 10 bases lay in between. The chain's CDR3 is CASSLERASQETQYF. For the CDR3, the DNA is TGTGCCAGCAGCTTGGAGCGCGCCTCCCAAGAGACCCAGTACTTC.

A single count supports this clone. V usage is TRBV9 and J usage is TRBJ1-1; no definite D call. The germline V and J ends were trimmed by 0 bases and 1 base, with 13 bases remaining between them. Looked up from germline, CDR1 is SGDLS and CDR2 is YYNGEE. The CDR3 is made up of 16 amino acids. Here the CDR3 DNA reads TGTGCCAGCAGCGTAGCTACCGTTCCGCCGAACACTGAAGCTTTCTTT. It specifies CASSVATVPPNTEAFF.

The CDR3 bases are TGTGCCAGCAGCGTTAGCGGGGTTGGGGACATTCAGTACTTC. Its translation is CASSVSGVGDIQYF. The V call is TRBV7-8, the J call TRBJ2-4; 8 bases are a match to TRBD2. Trimming at V came to 5 bases and at J to 8 bases, leaving 8 bases not matched to a gene. The CDR3 has 14 amino acids. From germline, CDR1 is SGHVS and CDR2 FQNEAQ.

V usage is TRBV5-8 and J usage is TRBJ2-2, with D perhaps TRBD2 (6 bases). V lost 4 bases and J lost 8, with 12 bases in between. The CDR3 is 13 amino acids. Germline values: CDR1 SGHTS, CDR2 YDEGEE. Here the CDR3 DNA reads TGTGCCAGCAGCCCTAGACTAGGAGGGGAGCTGTTTTTT. Protein sequence: CASSPRLGGELFF.

The chain joins TRBV30 to TRBJ1-1; tentative D call: TRBD1 (6 bases). This CDR3 spans 13 amino acids. The germline gives CDR1 GTSNPN, CDR2 SVGIG (reference sequence). The ends were cut back, 0 bases at V and 4 bases at J, with 9 bases in the middle. The CDR3 DNA reads TGTGCCTGGAGTGTGACAGGCTCCACTGAAGCTTTCTTT. Protein product: CAWSVTGSTEAFF.

V is TRBV19 and J is TRBJ1-2; a possible D gene is TRBD1 (6 bases). This CDR3 spans 17 amino acids. The V end lost 3 bases, the J end lost 4 bases, and 21 bases lay between the germline ends. Germline lookup yields CDR1 LNHDA and CDR2 SQIVND (reference sequence). The CDR3 sequence: CASSIGFRGAQSYGYTF. The CDR3 region has the DNA TGTGCCAGTAGTATCGGCTTCCGGGGGGCGCAAAGCTATGGCTACACCTTC.

CDR3 DNA: TGTGCCAGCAAAACCGGGGGAGAGGGAAACACTGAAGCTTTCTTT. Encoded protein: CASKTGGEGNTEAFF. The chain recombines TRBV28 with TRBJ1-1; possibly TRBD1 for D (5 bases). Germline values: CDR1 MDHEN, CDR2 SYDVKM. The CDR3 has 15 amino acids. V was cut by 7 bases and J by 2 bases, with 17 bases left in between.

This clone was found once. J is TRBJ2-4 and V is TRBV2, with D possibly matching TRBD2 (6 bases). This CDR3 contains 15 residues. From germline, CDR1 is SNHLY and CDR2 FYNNEI. Trimming took off 0 bases at V and 4 bases at J, with 10 bases between the two ends. CDR3 nucleotide sequence: TGTGCCAGCAGTGAAGCGCTTGGGGGGAAAAACATTCAGTACTTC. The encoded protein is CASSEALGGKNIQYF.

This chain links TRBV5-1 with TRBJ1-5, with 10 bases matching TRBD1. Losses at the gene ends were 4 bases for V and 6 bases for J; bases not matched to a gene: 7. This CDR3 comprises 15 residues. Germline-derived CDR1 and CDR2 are SGHRS and YFSETQ. CDR3: CASSKGQGSGQPQHF. DNA of the CDR3: TGCGCCAGCAGCAAGGGACAGGGGAGCGGTCAGCCCCAGCATTTT.

This clone occurred a few times. The chain employs TRBV11-2 and TRBJ1-1; the D is unclear. Germline CDR1 and CDR2: SGHAT and FQNNGV. The germline V and J ends were trimmed by 5 bases and 3 bases, with 10 bases remaining between them. The CDR3 has 13 residues. The CDR3, as DNA: TGTGCCAGCAGCCCCCAAAGCCACACTGAAGCTTTCTTT. This gives the protein CASSPQSHTEAFF. Full variable domain (remainder filled in from reference TRBV11-2 and TRBJ1-1): EAGVAQSPRYKIIEKRQSVAFWCNPISGHATLYWYQQILGQGPKLLIQFQNNGVVDDSQLPKDRFSAERLKGVDSTLKIQPAKLEDSAVYLCASSPQSHTEAFFGQGTRLTVV.